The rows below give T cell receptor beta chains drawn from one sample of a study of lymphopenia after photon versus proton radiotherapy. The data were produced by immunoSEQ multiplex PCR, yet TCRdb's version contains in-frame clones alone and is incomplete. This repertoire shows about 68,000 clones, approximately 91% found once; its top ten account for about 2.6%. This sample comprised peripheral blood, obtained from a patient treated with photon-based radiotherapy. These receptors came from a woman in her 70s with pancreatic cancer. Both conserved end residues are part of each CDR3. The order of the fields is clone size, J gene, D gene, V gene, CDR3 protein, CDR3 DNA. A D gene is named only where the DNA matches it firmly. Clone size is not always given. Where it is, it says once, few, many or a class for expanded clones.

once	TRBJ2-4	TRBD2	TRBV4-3	CASSQDYGGSIQYF	TGCGCCAGCAGCCAAGATTACGGGGGGAGCATTCAGTACTTC
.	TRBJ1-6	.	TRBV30	CAWRLQGYNSPLHF	TGTGCCTGGAGGCTACAGGGTTATAATTCACCCCTCCACTTT
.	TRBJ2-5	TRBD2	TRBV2	CASSTHSGRRLRTQYF	TGTGCCAGCAGTACACATAGCGGGAGGCGATTGAGGACCCAGTACTTC
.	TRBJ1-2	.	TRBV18	CASSPRSREGYTF	TGTGCCAGCTCACCGCGCTCGAGGGAGGGCTACACCTTC
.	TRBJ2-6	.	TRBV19	CASSTQAGGANVLTF	TGTGCCAGTAGTACCCAGGCAGGTGGGGCCAACGTCCTGACTTTC
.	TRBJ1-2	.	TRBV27	CASSTIAGGYTF	TGTGCCAGCAGTACAATAGCGGGAGGCTACACCTTC
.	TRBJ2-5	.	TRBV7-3	CASSLSGGRETQYF	TGTGCCAGCAGCTTATCCGGGGGCCGCGAGACCCAGTACTTC
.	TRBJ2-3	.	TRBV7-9	CASSLPIDGQLYTDTQYF	TGTGCCAGCAGCTTACCGATAGACGGCCAGCTTTACACAGATACGCAGTATTTT
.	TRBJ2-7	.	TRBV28	CASSFEGSYEQYF	TGTGCCAGCAGTTTTGAGGGCTCCTACGAGCAGTACTTC
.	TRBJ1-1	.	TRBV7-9	CASSLAGDIRGTEAFF	TGTGCCAGCAGCTTAGCGGGTGACATACGAGGGACTGAAGCTTTCTTT
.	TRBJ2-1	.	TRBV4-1	CASSPSGVPGYNEQFF	TGCGCCAGCAGCCCGTCCGGCGTGCCAGGTTACAATGAGCAGTTCTTC
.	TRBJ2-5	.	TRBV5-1	CASSLQPREETQYF	TGCGCCAGCAGCCTACAGCCACGAGAAGAGACCCAGTACTTC
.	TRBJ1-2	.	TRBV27	CASSPREDYGYTF	TGTGCCAGCAGCCCTCGAGAGGACTATGGCTACACCTTC
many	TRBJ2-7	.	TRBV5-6	CASSVGLSGQYF	TGTGCCAGCAGCGTAGGTTTGTCGGGGCAGTACTTC
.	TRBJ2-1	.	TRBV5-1	CASSLEDEQFF	TGCGCCAGCAGCTTAGAAGATGAGCAGTTCTTC
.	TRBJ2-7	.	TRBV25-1	CASSEYGRGGGTYEQYF	TGTGCCAGCAGTGAATATGGTAGAGGGGGGGGAACCTACGAGCAGTACTTC
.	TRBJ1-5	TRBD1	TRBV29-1	CSVRQGLDQPQHF	TGCAGCGTTCGACAGGGGTTGGATCAGCCCCAGCATTTT
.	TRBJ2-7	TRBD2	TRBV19	CASRLAGGPYEQYF	TGTGCCAGTAGACTAGCGGGAGGGCCCTACGAGCAGTACTTC
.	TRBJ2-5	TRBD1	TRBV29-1	CSGGTGVRETQYF	TGCAGCGGTGGCACAGGGGTCCGTGAGACCCAGTACTTC
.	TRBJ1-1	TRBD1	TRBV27	CASALGQHMNTEAFF	TGTGCCAGCGCCTTGGGACAGCACATGAACACTGAAGCTTTCTTT
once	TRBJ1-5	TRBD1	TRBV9	CASSAQQGRDQPQHF	TGTGCCAGCAGCGCTCAACAGGGGAGGGATCAGCCCCAGCATTTT
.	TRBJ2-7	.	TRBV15	CATSRGGRVRSEQYF	TGTGCCACCAGCAGAGGCGGCAGGGTAAGGAGTGAGCAGTACTTC
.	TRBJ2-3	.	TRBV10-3	CAISDLRGADTQYF	TGTGCCATCAGTGATTTGAGGGGGGCAGATACGCAGTATTTT
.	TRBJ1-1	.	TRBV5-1	CASSSGWGGYAEAFF	TGCGCCAGCAGCTCAGGTTGGGGAGGGTACGCTGAAGCTTTCTTT
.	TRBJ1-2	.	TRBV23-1	CASHARNTNYGYTF	TGCGCCAGCCATGCCCGAAACACTAACTATGGCTACACCTTC
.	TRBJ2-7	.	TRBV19	CASSITAGRGYEQYF	TGTGCCAGTAGTATAACGGCCGGACGGGGGTACGAGCAGTACTTC
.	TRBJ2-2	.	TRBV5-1	CASSPGGTNTGELFF	TGCGCCAGCAGCCCTGGGGGAACGAACACCGGGGAGCTGTTTTTT
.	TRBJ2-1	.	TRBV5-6	CASSQDRVYQRESDNEQFF	TGTGCCAGCAGCCAGGACAGGGTTTATCAGCGGGAGTCCGACAATGAGCAGTTCTTC
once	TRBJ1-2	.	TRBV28	CASTTRGGSDREGYTF	TGTGCCAGCACTACCAGGGGAGGCTCCGATCGGGAGGGCTACACCTTC
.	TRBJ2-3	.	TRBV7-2	CASSLAGPPGRSTDTQYF	TGTGCCAGCAGCTTAGCAGGGCCGCCCGGTCGCAGCACAGATACGCAGTATTTT
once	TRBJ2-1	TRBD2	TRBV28	CASSSWGGSYNEQFF	TGTGCCAGCAGTTCCTGGGGGGGGTCCTACAATGAGCAGTTCTTC